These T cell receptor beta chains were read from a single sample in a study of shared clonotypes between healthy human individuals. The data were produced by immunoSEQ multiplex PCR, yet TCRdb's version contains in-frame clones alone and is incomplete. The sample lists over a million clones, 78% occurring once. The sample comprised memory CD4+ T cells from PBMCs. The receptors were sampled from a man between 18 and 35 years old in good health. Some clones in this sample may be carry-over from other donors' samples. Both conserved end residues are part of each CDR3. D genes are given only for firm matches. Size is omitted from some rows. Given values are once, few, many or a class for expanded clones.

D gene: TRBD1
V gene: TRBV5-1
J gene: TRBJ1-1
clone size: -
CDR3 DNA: TGCGCCAGCAGCTCTACAGGGGAGGTATACACTGAAGCTTTCTTT
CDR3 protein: CASSSTGEVYTEAFF

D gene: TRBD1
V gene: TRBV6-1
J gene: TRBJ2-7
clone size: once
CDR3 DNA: TGTGCCAGCAGTGAAGGAAGGACAGGGGTCCCGTACGAGCAGTACTTC
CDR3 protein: CASSEGRTGVPYEQYF

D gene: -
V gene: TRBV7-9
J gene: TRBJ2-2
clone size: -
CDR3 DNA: TGTGCCAGCAGCGCCTTCCGGGACACCGGGGAGCTGTTTTTT
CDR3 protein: CASSAFRDTGELFF

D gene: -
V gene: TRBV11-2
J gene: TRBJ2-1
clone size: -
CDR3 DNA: TGTGCCAGCAGCTTAGGAACCCAGGGGCCTGAGCAGTTCTTC
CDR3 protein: CASSLGTQGPEQFF

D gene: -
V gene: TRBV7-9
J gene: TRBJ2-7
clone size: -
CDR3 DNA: TGTGCCAGCAGCCCTCCCTTTAGGGTCGAGCAGTACTTC
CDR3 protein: CASSPPFRVEQYF

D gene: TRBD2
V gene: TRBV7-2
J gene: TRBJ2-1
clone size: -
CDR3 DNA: TGTGCCAGCAGCCCTATTCCGACTAGCGGGAGGAGCTCCTACAATGAGCAGTTCTTC
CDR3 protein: CASSPIPTSGRSSYNEQFF

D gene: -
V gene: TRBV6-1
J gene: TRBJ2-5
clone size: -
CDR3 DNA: TGTGCCAGCAGTGTCCGGCAGGACGGTTCTGGCCAGTACTTC
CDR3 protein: CASSVRQDGSGQYF

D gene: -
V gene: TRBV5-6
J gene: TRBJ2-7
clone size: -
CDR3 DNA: TGTGCCAGCAGCTTCCTCAGGTCCTACGAGCAGTACTTC
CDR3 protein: CASSFLRSYEQYF

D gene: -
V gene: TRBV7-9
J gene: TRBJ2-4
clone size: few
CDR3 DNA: TGTGCCAGCAGCTTATTTCAGGGCCCCTTAGCCAAAAACATTCAGTACTTC
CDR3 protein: CASSLFQGPLAKNIQYF

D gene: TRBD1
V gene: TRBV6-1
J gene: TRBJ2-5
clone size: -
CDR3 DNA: TGTGCCAGCAGGGAGGGACAGGGGTTGGGGACCCAGTACTTC
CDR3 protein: CASREGQGLGTQYF

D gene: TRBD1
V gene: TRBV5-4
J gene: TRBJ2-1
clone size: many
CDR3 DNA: TGTGCCAGCAGCTCAGGACAGGGGGCGCTTATTGAGCAGTTCTTC
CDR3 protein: CASSSGQGALIEQFF

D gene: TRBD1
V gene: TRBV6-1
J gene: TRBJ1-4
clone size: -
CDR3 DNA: TGTGCCAGCAGCCCAGGGGACAGAGGAAATGAAAAACTGTTTTTT
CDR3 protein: CASSPGDRGNEKLFF

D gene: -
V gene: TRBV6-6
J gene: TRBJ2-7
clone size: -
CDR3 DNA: TGTGCCAGCAGTTACTCGGCGGGATCCTCCTACGAGCAGTACTTC
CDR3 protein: CASSYSAGSSYEQYF

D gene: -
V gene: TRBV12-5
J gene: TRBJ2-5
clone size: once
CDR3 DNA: TGTGCTAGTGGTTTGACGGGAGAAGAGACCCAGTACTTC
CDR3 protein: CASGLTGEETQYF

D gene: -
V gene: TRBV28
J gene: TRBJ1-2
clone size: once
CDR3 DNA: TGTGCCAGCAGTCCGACAATTCTCCGGGACGGAGCTAACTATGGCTACACCTTC
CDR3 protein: CASSPTILRDGANYGYTF

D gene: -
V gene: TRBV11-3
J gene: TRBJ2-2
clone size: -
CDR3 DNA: TGTGCCAGCAGCTACGAGGATAGGACCGGGGAGCTGTTTTTT
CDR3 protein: CASSYEDRTGELFF

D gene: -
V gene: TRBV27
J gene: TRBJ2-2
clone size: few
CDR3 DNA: TGTGCCAGCAGTCCTCTCAGACAGGCCGGGGAGCTGTTTTTT
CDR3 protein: CASSPLRQAGELFF

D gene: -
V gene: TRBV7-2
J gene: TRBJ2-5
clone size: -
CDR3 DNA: TGTGCCAGCAGCTTAAACAGAGAGACCCAGTACTTC
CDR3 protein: CASSLNRETQYF

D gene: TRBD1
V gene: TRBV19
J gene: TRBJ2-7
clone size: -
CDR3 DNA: TGTGCCAGTAGCGATAGGGGGCGGCTCGGAGAGCAGTACTTC
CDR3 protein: CASSDRGRLGEQYF

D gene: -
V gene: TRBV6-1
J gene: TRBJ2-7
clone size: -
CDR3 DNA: TGTGCCAGCAGAGGACAGCTCAACTCCTACGAGCAGTACTTC
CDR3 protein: CASRGQLNSYEQYF

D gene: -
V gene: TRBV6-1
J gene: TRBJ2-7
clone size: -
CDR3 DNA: TGTGCCAGCAGTGACCCAGGGGAGTTGCTGGTAGTTGGGCAGTACTTC
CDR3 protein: CASSDPGELLVVGQYF

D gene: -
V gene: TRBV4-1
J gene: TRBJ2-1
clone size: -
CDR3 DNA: TGCGCCAGCAGCCAAGATCCCCGGGGGTCTAGCTCCTACAATGAGCAGTTCTTC
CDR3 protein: CASSQDPRGSSSYNEQFF

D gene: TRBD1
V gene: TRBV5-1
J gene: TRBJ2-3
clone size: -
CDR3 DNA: TGCGCCAGCAGCTTGGGAAGCACAGGGGCCAACACAGATACGCAGTATTTT
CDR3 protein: CASSLGSTGANTDTQYF

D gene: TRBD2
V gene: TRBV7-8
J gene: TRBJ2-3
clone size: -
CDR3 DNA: TGTGCCAGCAGCCAATTAGCGGGAGGTAGAACAGATACGCAGTATTTT
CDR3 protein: CASSQLAGGRTDTQYF

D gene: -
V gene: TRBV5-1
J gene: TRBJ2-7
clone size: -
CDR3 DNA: TGCGCCAGCAGCTCGGCAGGGAGCTCCTACGAGCAGTACTTC
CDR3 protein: CASSSAGSSYEQYF

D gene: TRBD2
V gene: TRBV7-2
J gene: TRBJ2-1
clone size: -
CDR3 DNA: TGTGCCAGCAGCTTAGTATCGTTAGCGGGACTCTACAATGAGCAGTTCTTC
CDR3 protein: CASSLVSLAGLYNEQFF

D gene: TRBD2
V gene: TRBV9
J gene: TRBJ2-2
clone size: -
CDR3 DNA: TGTGCCAGCAGCGCCTCCGGGACTAGGATGTTTCTTGGGGAGCTGTTTTTT
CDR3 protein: CASSASGTRMFLGELFF

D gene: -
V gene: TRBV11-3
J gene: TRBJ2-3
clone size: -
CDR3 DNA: TGTGCCAGCAGCTTAGAAACAGATACGCAGTATTTT
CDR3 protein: CASSLETDTQYF

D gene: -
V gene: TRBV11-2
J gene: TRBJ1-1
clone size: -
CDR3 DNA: TGTGCCAGCAGCTTAGGGGGTAGGGGGACTGAAGCTTTCTTT
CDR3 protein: CASSLGGRGTEAFF

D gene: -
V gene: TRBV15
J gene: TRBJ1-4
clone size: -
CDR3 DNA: TGTGCCACCAGCAGAGCAGACAGAGGACTAGAAAAACTGTTTTTT
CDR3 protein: CATSRADRGLEKLFF

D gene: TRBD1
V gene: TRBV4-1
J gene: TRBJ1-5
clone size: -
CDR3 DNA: TGCGCCAGCAGCCAGGGACAGGGGGCGCGTAGTCAGCCCCAGCATTTT
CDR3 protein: CASSQGQGARSQPQHF

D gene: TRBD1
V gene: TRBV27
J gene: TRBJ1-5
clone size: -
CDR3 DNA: TGTGCCTCCGGACAGGGGGCCAATCAGCCCCAGCATTTT
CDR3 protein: CASGQGANQPQHF

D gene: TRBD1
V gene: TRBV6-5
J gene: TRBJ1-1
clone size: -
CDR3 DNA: TGTACCAGCAGTAGCCGACAGGGGGCAAACACTGAAGCTTTCTTT
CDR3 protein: CTSSSRQGANTEAFF